The 19 T cell receptor beta chains below all came from one sample that was sequenced in a study of CD8 T cells in Susac syndrome. Random hexamers were used to reverse transcribe 0.5 to 1 ug of RNA. TCRdb processed the immunoSEQ multiplex PCR reads anew with MiXCR; each CDR3 protein has one entry. The repertoire consists of about 210,000 distinct CDR3 sequences, with about 95% occurring once and the leading ten covering 0.075% to 0.095%. The sequencing sample was made of CD4+ T cells from PBMCs. These receptors all stem from a human donor with multiple sclerosis.

The chain recombines TRBV12-3 or TRBV12-4 with TRBJ1-5; D not certain. The CDR3 runs 14 residues. Trimming pared 2 bases from V and 0 bases from J, leaving 5 bases between. The CDR3 DNA sequence: TGTGCCAGCAGTTTATGGAATAGCAATCAGCCCCAGCATTTT. Encoded protein: CASSLWNSNQPQHF.

The chain couples TRBV7-3 to TRBJ2-4; D gene ambiguous. The CDR3 loop spans 13 amino acids. The V gene's germline CDR1 is SGHTA and CDR2 FQGTGA. The germline V and J ends were trimmed by 2 bases and 3 bases, with 5 bases remaining between them. In DNA form, the CDR3 reads TGTGCCAGCAGCTTAGGGGACAAAAACATTCAGTACTTC. Amino acid sequence: CASSLGDKNIQYF. Combining the CDR3 with reference TRBV7-3 and TRBJ2-4 gives the whole variable domain GAGVSQTPSNKVTEKGKYVELRCDPISGHTALYWYRQSLGQGPEFLIYFQGTGAADDSGLPNDRFFAVRPEGSVSTLKIQRTERGDSAVYLCASSLGDKNIQYFGAGTRLSVL.

The chain employs TRBV7-2 and TRBJ2-1; unclear D gene. V was trimmed by 5 bases and J by 11 bases, leaving 16 bases between them. Per the germline V gene, CDR1 is SGHTA and CDR2 is FQGNSA. The CDR3 is made up of 13 amino acids. In nucleotides, the CDR3 is TGTGCCAGCAGCCCACGGGTGGGCCTAAAGCAGTTCTTC. Protein product: CASSPRVGLKQFF.

J is TRBJ2-1 and V is TRBV20-1; 9 nucleotides match TRBD2. The J segment lost 9 bases and the V segment lost 5 bases, leaving 5 bases of the junction unmatched. This CDR3 is 12 amino acids long. The germline CDR1 and CDR2 sequences are DFQATT and SNEGSKA (reference sequence). The CDR3 loop is CSAHSGSFEQFF. The CDR3 DNA is TGCAGTGCTCATAGCGGGAGCTTTGAGCAGTTCTTC.

The chain carries TRBV9 and TRBJ2-5, with 9 bases matching TRBD1. Germline V gives CDR1 SGDLS, CDR2 YYNGEE. The ends lost 0 bases at V and 3 bases at J; junction bases unmatched: 12. The CDR3 has 18 residues. The CDR3, as DNA: TGTGCCAGCAGCGTAGTAGGGGGGACAGGGCCTTGGAAAGAGACCCAGTACTTC. It specifies CASSVVGGTGPWKETQYF. Using reference TRBV9 and TRBJ2-5 for the parts outside the CDR3, the full variable domain is DSGVTQTPKHLITATGQRVTLRCSPRSGDLSVYWYQQSLDQGLQFLIQYYNGEERAKGNILERFSAQQFPDLHSELNLSSLELGDSALYFCASSVVGGTGPWKETQYFGPGTRLLVL.

The J gene is TRBJ1-2, the V gene TRBV30; D unclear. V dropped 2 bases and J dropped 2 bases, with 9 bases sitting between them. The CDR3 has 13 amino acids. Germline V CDR1 and CDR2: GTSNPN, SVGIG (reference sequence). As DNA, the CDR3 is TGTGCCTGGAGTTTGCCAGAAAACTATGGCTACACCTTC. It specifies CAWSLPENYGYTF.

This chain links TRBV7-9 with TRBJ1-6; a weak D match, TRBD1 (6 bases). Germline CDR1 and CDR2: SEHNR and FQNEAQ (reference sequence). V was cut by 5 bases and J by 10 bases, with 15 bases left in between. CDR3 length: 14 amino acids. This CDR3 reads CASSEDSPSSPLHF. The CDR3 DNA reads as TGTGCCAGCAGCGAGGACAGTCCCTCATCACCCCTCCACTTT.

This chain connects TRBV2 to TRBJ1-5; 9 nucleotides align to TRBD1. V lost 7 bases and J lost 6; bases outside the gene matches: 7. The CDR3 runs to 14 residues. Germline CDR1 and CDR2: SNHLY and FYNNEI. This CDR3 is CASNRDRVSQPQHF. The CDR3 DNA follows: TGTGCCAGCAATCGGGACAGGGTTAGTCAGCCCCAGCATTTT.

The rearrangement joins TRBV4-2 to TRBJ2-5; 8 bases agree with TRBD2. Germline CDR1 reads LGHNA; CDR2 reads YNFKEQ. Losses at the gene ends were 6 bases for V and 5 bases for J; bases not matched to a gene: 14. The CDR3 runs 16 residues. In DNA form, the CDR3 reads TGTGCCAGCAGTAAAGCGGGGGAAGGTGATCAGGAGACCCAGTACTTC. It codes for CASSKAGEGDQETQYF.

This sequence joins TRBV30 and TRBJ2-3; 9 bases match TRBD2. The V gene end was trimmed by 5 bases and the J gene end by 5 bases; junction bases not matched to a gene: 8. Looked up from germline, CDR1 is GTSNPN and CDR2 is SVGIG (reference sequence). The CDR3 extends over 14 amino acids. CDR3 nucleotide sequence: TGTGCCTGGGGGGGGCTAGCGGGAAAAGATACGCAGTATTTT. Translation gives CAWGGLAGKDTQYF. Full variable domain (remainder filled in from reference TRBV30 and TRBJ2-3): SQTIHQWPATLVQPVGSPLSLECTVEGTSNPNLYWYRQAAGRGLQLLFYSVGIGQISSEVPQNLSASRPQDRQFILSSKKLLLSDSGFYLCAWGGLAGKDTQYFGPGTRLTVL.

The chain employs TRBV4-1 and TRBJ2-1; TRBD1 might be the D (5 bases). Germline V gene data show CDR1 as MGHRA and CDR2 as YSYEKL. The ends were cut back, 0 bases at V and 4 bases at J, with 10 bases in the middle. The CDR3 is 15 amino acids. The CDR3 region has the DNA TGCGCCAGCAGCCAAGACAGGGCTACGTACAATGAGCAGTTCTTC. Residues: CASSQDRATYNEQFF.

The V and J genes are TRBV15 and TRBJ2-3; 7 positions match TRBD2. CDR1 and CDR2 from the germline V gene are LNHNV and YYDKDF (reference sequence). V was clipped by 0 bases and J by 13 bases; unmatched bases: 10. The CDR3 loop spans 14 amino acids. The CDR3 loop is CATSRDRGGGRKYF. The CDR3, as DNA: TGTGCCACCAGCAGAGACCGGGGCGGGGGTCGAAAGTATTTT.

The chain carries TRBV12-5 and TRBJ2-4, with TRBD1 as a possible D gene (5 bases). The CDR3 sequence is 13 residues long. Trimming took off 7 bases at V and 0 bases at J, with 7 bases between the two ends. Germline V gives CDR1 LGHNT, CDR2 FRNRAP. The CDR3 sequence is CASEGEAKNIQYF. The CDR3 DNA follows: TGTGCTAGTGAAGGGGAAGCCAAAAACATTCAGTACTTC.

The V and J genes are TRBV28 and TRBJ2-7; D perhaps matches TRBD1 (6 bases). V was pared by 6 bases and J by 7 bases, with 13 bases between. The CDR3 length is 12 residues. Germline CDR1 MDHEN, CDR2 SYDVKM. The CDR3 protein is CASSRRQGEQYF. DNA of the CDR3: TGTGCCAGCAGCCGGCGGCAGGGGGAGCAGTACTTC.

The J gene is TRBJ2-3, the V gene TRBV30, with 7 positions matching TRBD2. From germline, CDR1 is GTSNPN and CDR2 SVGIG (reference sequence). The CDR3 has 16 amino acids. J lost 0 bases, V lost 6 bases, and 12 bases had no gene match. CDR3 loop: CACSGGTIPSTDTQYF. In nucleotides, the CDR3 is TGTGCCTGTAGCGGAGGGACTATCCCTAGCACAGATACGCAGTATTTT.

The chain employs TRBV20-1 and TRBJ2-4; D uncertain. The CDR3 is 14 amino acids. Germline V CDR1 and CDR2: DFQATT, SNEGSKA (reference sequence). V was pared by 4 bases and J by 1 base, with 11 bases between. The CDR3 spells CSATEDGAKNIQYF. The CDR3, as DNA: TGCAGTGCTACTGAGGACGGGGCCAAAAACATTCAGTACTTC.

The chain joins TRBV5-1 to TRBJ1-5; D ambiguous. Per germline, CDR1 SGHRS and CDR2 YFSETQ. The CDR3 runs to 13 residues. V was clipped by 2 bases and J by 4 bases, with 7 bases between them. This CDR3 reads CASSLNLNQPQHF. The CDR3 region has the DNA TGCGCCAGCAGCTTAAACCTTAATCAGCCCCAGCATTTT.

The chain has TRBV20-1 and TRBJ2-3, with 12 positions matching TRBD2. After removal of 1 base from V and 0 bases from J, the junction contained 5 bases not matched to a gene. Germline V CDR1 and CDR2: DFQATT, SNEGSKA (reference sequence). The CDR3 loop spans 17 amino acids. In nucleotides, the CDR3 is TGCAGTGCTAGAGGCGGACTAGCGGGGCCAAGCACAGATACGCAGTATTTT. Translated, it gives CSARGGLAGPSTDTQYF.

This clonotype was found once. The gene calls are TRBV7-9 and TRBJ1-1; unclear D gene. The CDR3 contains 14 residues. CDR1 and CDR2 (germline): SEHNR, FQNEAQ (reference sequence). Trimming left V 7 bases short and J 3 bases short, with 15 bases between. CDR3 sequence: CASTRRVDDTEAFF. For the CDR3, the DNA is TGTGCCAGCACCCGTCGGGTCGACGACACTGAAGCTTTCTTT.